This TCR beta chain emerged from a study of CD8 T cells in ankylosing spondylitis. TCRdb reprocessed the 5' RACE reads with MiXCR, giving one entry per CDR3 protein. The data hold 700,000 to 850,000 distinct CDR3 sequences, with 12% observed a single time. Whole-study findings and limits: In reactive arthritis synovial fluid and blood, some motif variants had been reported before. Seemingly distinctive of ankylosing spondylitis blood was a TCR beta motif formed by eight highly homologous variants.

A remark on this clonotype: As yet, its antigen is unknown.

This clonotype was obtained from a male donor with ankylosing spondylitis. Sequencing was done on a sample of blood, either unsorted or a sorted T cell fraction (not recorded which).

The CDR3 loop is CATSDLAREGAFF. In DNA, the CDR3 is TGTGCCACCAGTGATTTGGCCAGGGAGGGAGCTTTCTTT. The chain combines TRBV24-1 with TRBJ1-1; tentative D call: TRBD1 (5 bases). The CDR3 covers 13 residues. The germline V and J ends were trimmed by 0 bases and 10 bases, with 11 bases remaining between them. From germline, CDR1 is KGHDR and CDR2 SFDVKD.